This T cell receptor beta chain comes out of a study of cytotoxic CD8 clonotypes in ibrutinib-treated CLL (dated by TCRdb to about 2021). Regarding the study in general: The cohort was composed of some ten relapsed/refractory and roughly 16 treatment-naive patients; IGHV unmutated status was identified in 17 to 18 patients. Partial responses were observed in approximately 24 patients and complete responses in 2; after a median follow-up of 68 months, remission was maintained in 14 patients and progression was observed in around twelve. Response samples were taken after a median of approximately eleven months on treatment, ranging from 6 to 36 months. An average of 255,043 productive templates and tens of thousands of productive rearrangements was obtained per sample. Of the 86 people in the trial, approximately 26 had longitudinal samples available. Cryopreserved peripheral blood mononuclear cells were obtained prior to treatment, at the time of response, and at either disease progression or sustained remission. Paper-wide results and their limitations: Baseline clonality exceeded that of age-matched healthy donors and correlated strongly with circulating CD8+ T-cell counts. Sampling times were not matched between patients in sustained remission and patients whose disease was progressing, and lymph node repertoires were not examined. Public clonotypes were rare and either shrank or stayed stable during treatment, and the rise in clonality at ibrutinib response reflected expansion of private clonotypes. At ibrutinib response clonality went up, during sustained remission it held steady, and at progression it dropped back toward baseline.

On a MiSeq, deep resolution sequencing aimed for a depth between 1 in 1 million and 1 in 200,000 T cells, with each clonotype covered approximately 10x on average. The immunoSEQ hsTCRB Kit was used to generate TCR beta libraries. The authors' analysis ran thus. ImmunoSEQ Data Assistant and ImmunoSEQ Analyzer were used for data analysis, and V, D and J genes were assigned according to IMGT definitions. Clonality, which ranges from 0 to 1, was calculated by subtracting the normalized Shannon entropy of productive rearrangement frequencies from one. Only overrepresented clonotypes making up at least 0.05% of the repertoire of each patient were included in the public clonotype analysis. Some twelve repertoires from age-matched healthy donors, obtained from immuneACCESS, served as clonality controls. TCRdb stores this immuneACCESS table with in-frame sequences only. Part of the clones is absent; in the studies checked, under half of the shortfall reflects unresolved V genes, and no reason is known for the rest. V and J calls and clone size are those listed in that table; D and trimming were worked out from the DNA. The sample records under 30,000 clones, approximately 57% of which are singletons. The ten top clones hold about 4.9% of the sample.

For TCR beta library preparation, about 2.2 micrograms of genomic DNA was extracted from cryopreserved PBMCs. Longitudinal blood samples from CLL patients on ibrutinib monotherapy underwent high-throughput TCR beta sequencing. The patients took part in an open-label, single-center phase 2 trial of ibrutinib monotherapy. The CDR3, from cysteine to phenylalanine, totals 15 residues. Solely the CDR3 DNA is kept, with 45 bases framed from the first base. According to the germline V gene (reference sequence), CDR1 reads SEHNR and CDR2 reads FQNEAQ. At the junction V is shortened by 5 bases and J by 2 bases, with 14 bases in between. In regard to this clone: The antigen it recognizes is unknown. No much larger clone is present one base from it, and per-base qualities are unavailable.

Source: PBMCs, taken before ibrutinib treatment. This clonotype was sampled from a human donor with chronic lymphocytic leukemia. Recombination joined TRBV7-9 with TRBJ2-3; TRBD2 is possibly the D segment (5 matching bases). The encoded CDR3 is CASSPSLVLTDTQYF. Here is the DNA: TGTGCCAGCAGCCCTAGCTTGGTGCTCACAGATACGCAGTATTTT.